This T cell receptor (beta chain) emerged from a study of OX40 agonist ivuxolimab in advanced cancers. Assay: immunoSEQ multiplex PCR; the TCRdb copy retains only in-frame clones and omits some. Of just under 100,000 clones in the sample, approximately 94% were seen once. The sequence derives from an adult with an advanced solid tumor such as melanoma, head and neck, liver or kidney cancer. The source was CD4+ or CD8+ T cells sorted from blood, collected in a trial of the OX40 agonist ivuxolimab.

CDR3 protein: CASSLAGGAGDYGYTF. Here the CDR3 DNA reads TGCGCCAGCAGCTTGGCCGGGGGGGCCGGTGACTATGGCTACACCTTC. The rearrangement uses TRBV5-1 and TRBJ1-2; TRBD1 is a possible D gene (6 bases). Germline V gives CDR1 SGHRS, CDR2 YFSETQ. The CDR3 runs to 16 residues. Trimming cost V 0 bases and J 3 bases, with 15 bases left between them.